This passage covers 14 T cell receptor beta chains from one sample sequenced in a study of CD8 T cells in Susac syndrome. RNA was extracted with the RNeasy kit, and a quantity of about 0.45 to 1 ug was reverse transcribed using random hexamers. Via MiXCR, TCRdb re-called the immunoSEQ multiplex PCR reads, giving one row per CDR3 protein. The table has some 220,000 distinct CDR3 sequences, about 96% seen once; the top ten hold 0.095%. The sequencing sample was made of CD4+ T cells from PBMCs. All receptors derive from a human donor with multiple sclerosis.

This rearrangement joins TRBV5-6 to TRBJ1-6; D gene unclear. CDR3 size: 13 residues. Germline CDR1 SGHDT, CDR2 YYEEEE. V lost 4 bases and J 9 bases, leaving 11 bases between the germline ends. CDR3 bases: TGTGCCAGCAGCCTCTGGGATCGTTCACCCCTCCACTTT. Translation gives CASSLWDRSPLHF.

The chain has TRBV20-1 and TRBJ2-1; 9 bases map to TRBD2. Germline CDR1 reads DFQATT; CDR2 reads SNEGSKA (reference sequence). Unmatched junction bases numbered 9, after V lost 2 bases and J lost 4 bases. The CDR3 loop spans 16 amino acids. CDR3 in amino acids: CSARTRSGSKYNEQFF. The DNA for the CDR3 is TGCAGTGCTAGAACTCGTAGCGGGAGCAAATACAATGAGCAGTTCTTC.

CDR3 protein: CASSLVGDHNEQFF. The CDR3 DNA is TGTGCCAGCAGTTTGGTTGGGGACCACAATGAGCAGTTCTTC. The genes are TRBV12-3 or TRBV12-4 and TRBJ2-1; D may match TRBD1 or TRBD2 (5 bases each). There are 14 residues in the CDR3. The V gene lost 3 bases and the J gene lost 5 bases, with 11 bases spanning the gap.

V usage is TRBV7-8 and J usage is TRBJ1-5; 7 bases are shared with TRBD1. Per the germline V gene, CDR1 is SGHVS and CDR2 is FQNEAQ. Trimming took 5 bases from V and 3 from J; bases not matched to a gene: 10. The CDR3 length is 16 residues. CDR3 bases: TGTGCCAGCAGCCCGTTGACAGGGACGTACAATCAGCCCCAGCATTTT. This translates into CASSPLTGTYNQPQHF.

The chain is built from TRBV6-5 and TRBJ1-2; 9 bases match TRBD1. V trimming: 4 bases; J trimming: 6 bases; junction bases outside the gene matches: 6. The CDR3 runs to 14 residues. The germline gives CDR1 MNHEY, CDR2 SVGAGI. The CDR3 sequence: CASSFNRDRDGYTF. CDR3 coding DNA: TGTGCCAGCAGTTTTAACCGGGACAGGGATGGCTACACCTTC.

The V call is TRBV30, the J call TRBJ2-3; no firm D call. The CDR3 consists of 10 residues. Between the trimmed V and J ends, which lost 5 bases and 8 bases, there was a span of 8 bases. Germline V lookup: CDR1 GTSNPN, CDR2 SVGIG (reference sequence). The CDR3 sequence: CAWGSSTQYF. In nucleotides, the CDR3 is TGTGCCTGGGGTTCCAGTACGCAGTATTTT.

This rearrangement joins TRBV21-1 to TRBJ1-6. TRBV21-1 is deemed a pseudogene. This CDR3 is built from 11 residues. CDR3 coding DNA: TGTGCCAGCAGCAAGACAAAGTTCCTCCACTTT. Amino acids: CASSKTKFLHF.

The gene calls are TRBV29-1 and TRBJ2-7; D remains unclear. The CDR3 runs 12 residues. Trimming shortened V by 4 bases and J by 6 bases, and 13 bases separated the two germline ends. CDR1 SQVTM and CDR2 ANQGSEA come from the germline V gene. The CDR3 spells CSVGQSWGEQYF. Written as DNA, the CDR3 is TGCAGCGTTGGCCAATCTTGGGGCGAGCAGTACTTC.

The chain combines TRBV2 with TRBJ2-7, with a tentative D call TRBD1 (5 bases). Germline CDR1 reads SNHLY; CDR2 reads FYNNEI. The V end was cut by 4 bases, the J end by 1 base, with 5 bases between. The CDR3 runs to 12 residues. The CDR3 DNA reads as TGTGCCAGCAGTGGACAGTCCTACGAGCAGTACTTC. Its protein is CASSGQSYEQYF.

The chain recombines TRBV7-2 with TRBJ1-3; maybe TRBD1 (6 bases). V was clipped by 5 bases and J by 1 base, with 12 bases between them. Looked up from germline, CDR1 is SGHTA and CDR2 is FQGNSA. CDR3 length: 15 residues. DNA for the CDR3: TGTGCCAGCAGCCCAGCCGGACAGTCTGGAAACACCATATATTTT. This sequence encodes CASSPAGQSGNTIYF.

The chain carries TRBV5-6 and TRBJ2-3; 7 bases fit TRBD2. Germline V gene data show CDR1 as SGHDT and CDR2 as YYEEEE. The CDR3 consists of 16 residues. Germline trimming cut 3 bases from V and 3 bases from J; bases unmatched to any gene: 10. The CDR3 DNA reads as TGTGCCAGCAGCTCCTTCCTTCCGGGGGGAACAGATACGCAGTATTTT. Translation: CASSSFLPGGTDTQYF. The variable domain in full, completed from reference TRBV5-6 and TRBJ2-3, reads DAGVTQSPTHLIKTRGQQVTLRCSPKSGHDTVSWYQQALGQGPQFIFQYYEEEERQRGNFPDRFSGHQFPNYSSELNVNALLLGDSALYLCASSSFLPGGTDTQYFGPGTRLTVL.

The rearrangement uses TRBV20-1 and TRBJ2-7; D gene uncertain. The germline gives CDR1 DFQATT, CDR2 SNEGSKA (reference sequence). Between the trimmed V and J ends, which lost 0 bases and 1 base, there was a span of 7 bases. CDR3 length: 13 residues. In DNA, the CDR3 is TGCAGTGCTAGAGAGGTGATTTCCTACGAGCAGTACTTC. It is translated as CSAREVISYEQYF.

The chain recombines TRBV20-1 with TRBJ2-1; 11 nucleotides line up with TRBD2. The CDR3 runs to 16 residues. The ends lost 2 bases at V and 4 bases at J; junction bases unmatched: 7. Germline lookup yields CDR1 DFQATT and CDR2 SNEGSKA (reference sequence). The CDR3 here is CSARPRLAGIYNEQFF. CDR3 sequence (DNA): TGCAGTGCTAGACCAAGACTAGCGGGGATTTACAATGAGCAGTTCTTC.

The chain employs TRBV5-1 and TRBJ2-3; no firm D call. Germline assignment: CDR1 SGHRS and CDR2 YFSETQ. The CDR3 is 12 amino acids. V shed 0 bases and J shed 5 bases, with 4 bases lying between them. The CDR3 region has the DNA TGCGCCAGCAGCTTGGAGGAAGATACGCAGTATTTT. Its translation: CASSLEEDTQYF. The full variable domain, rest sourced from reference TRBV5-1 and TRBJ2-3, is KAGVTQTPRYLIKTRGQQVTLSCSPISGHRSVSWYQQTPGQGLQFLFEYFSETQRNKGNFPGRFSGRQFSNSRSEMNVSTLELGDSALYLCASSLEEDTQYFGPGTRLTVL.